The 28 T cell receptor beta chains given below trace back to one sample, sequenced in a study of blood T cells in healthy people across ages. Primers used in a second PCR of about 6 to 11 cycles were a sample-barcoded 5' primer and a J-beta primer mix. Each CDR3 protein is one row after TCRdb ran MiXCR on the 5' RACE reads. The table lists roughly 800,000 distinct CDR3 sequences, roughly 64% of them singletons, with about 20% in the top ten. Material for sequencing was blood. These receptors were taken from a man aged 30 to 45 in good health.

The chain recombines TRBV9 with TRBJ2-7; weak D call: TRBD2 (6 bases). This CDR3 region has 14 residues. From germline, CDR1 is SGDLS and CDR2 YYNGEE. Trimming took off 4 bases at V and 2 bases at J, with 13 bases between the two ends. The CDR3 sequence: CASSSSSGPYEQYF. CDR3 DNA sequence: TGTGCCAGCAGCTCAAGTAGCGGTCCCTACGAGCAGTACTTC.

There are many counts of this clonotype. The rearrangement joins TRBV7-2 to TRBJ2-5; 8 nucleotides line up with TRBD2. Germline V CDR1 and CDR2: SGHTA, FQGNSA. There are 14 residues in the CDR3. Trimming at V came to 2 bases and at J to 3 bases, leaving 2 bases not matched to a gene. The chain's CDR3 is CASSLNGGEETQYF. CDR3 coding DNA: TGTGCCAGCAGCTTAAACGGGGGGGAAGAGACCCAGTACTTC. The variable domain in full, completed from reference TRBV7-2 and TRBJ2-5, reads GAGVSQSPSNKVTEKGKDVELRCDPISGHTALYWYRQSLGQGLEFLIYFQGNSAPDKSGLPSDRFSAERTGGSVSTLTIQRTQQEDSAVYLCASSLNGGEETQYFGPGTRLLVL.

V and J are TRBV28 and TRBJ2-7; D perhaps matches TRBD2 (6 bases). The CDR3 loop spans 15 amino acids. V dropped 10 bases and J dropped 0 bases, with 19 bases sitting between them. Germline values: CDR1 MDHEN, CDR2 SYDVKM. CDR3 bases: TGTGCCATCTCCTCTGGCGGGGCAAGCTCCTACGAGCAGTACTTC. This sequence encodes CAISSGGASSYEQYF.

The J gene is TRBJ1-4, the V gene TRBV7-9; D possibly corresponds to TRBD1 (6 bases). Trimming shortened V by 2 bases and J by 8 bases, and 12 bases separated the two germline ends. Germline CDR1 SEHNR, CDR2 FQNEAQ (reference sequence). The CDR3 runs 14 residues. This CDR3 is CASSLLQGEEKLFF. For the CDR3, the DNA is TGTGCCAGCAGCTTATTACAGGGTGAAGAAAAACTGTTTTTT.

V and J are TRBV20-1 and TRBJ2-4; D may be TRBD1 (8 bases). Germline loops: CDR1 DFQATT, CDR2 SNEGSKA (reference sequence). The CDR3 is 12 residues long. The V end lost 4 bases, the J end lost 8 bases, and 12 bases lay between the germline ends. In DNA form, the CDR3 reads TGCAGTGCTAATACAGGGGGGGACATTCAGTACTTC. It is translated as CSANTGGDIQYF.

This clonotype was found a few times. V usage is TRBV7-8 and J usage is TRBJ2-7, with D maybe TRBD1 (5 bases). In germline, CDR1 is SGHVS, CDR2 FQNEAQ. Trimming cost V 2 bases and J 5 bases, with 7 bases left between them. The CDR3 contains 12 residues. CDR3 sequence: CASSLRGHEQYF. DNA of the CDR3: TGTGCCAGCAGCTTAAGGGGCCACGAGCAGTACTTC.

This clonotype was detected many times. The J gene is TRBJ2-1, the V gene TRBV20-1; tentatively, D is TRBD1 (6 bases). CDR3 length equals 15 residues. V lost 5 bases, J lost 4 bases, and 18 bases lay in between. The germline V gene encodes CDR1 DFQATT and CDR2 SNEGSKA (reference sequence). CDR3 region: CSALRRQEHYNEQFF. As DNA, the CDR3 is TGCAGTGCTCTTCGCCGACAGGAACATTACAATGAGCAGTTCTTC.

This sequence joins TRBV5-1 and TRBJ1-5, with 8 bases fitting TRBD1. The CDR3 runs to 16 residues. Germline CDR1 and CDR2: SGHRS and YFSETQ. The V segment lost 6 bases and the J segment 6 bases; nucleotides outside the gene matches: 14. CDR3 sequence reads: CASTGRAGGAGQPQHF. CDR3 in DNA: TGCGCCAGCACGGGTCGAGCAGGGGGCGCGGGTCAGCCCCAGCATTTT.

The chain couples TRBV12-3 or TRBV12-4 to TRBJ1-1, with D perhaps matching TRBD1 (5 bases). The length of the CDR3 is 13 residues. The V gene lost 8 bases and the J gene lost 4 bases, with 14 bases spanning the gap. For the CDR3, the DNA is TGTGCCAGCGGCAGGGATCCCCCCACTGAAGCTTTCTTT. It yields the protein CASGRDPPTEAFF.

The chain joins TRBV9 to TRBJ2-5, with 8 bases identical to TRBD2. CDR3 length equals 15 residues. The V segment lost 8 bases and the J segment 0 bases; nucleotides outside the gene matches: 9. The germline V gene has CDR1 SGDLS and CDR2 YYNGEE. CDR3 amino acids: CASTSSGGYQETQYF. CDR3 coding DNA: TGTGCCAGTACTAGTTCGGGGGGGTACCAAGAGACCCAGTACTTC.

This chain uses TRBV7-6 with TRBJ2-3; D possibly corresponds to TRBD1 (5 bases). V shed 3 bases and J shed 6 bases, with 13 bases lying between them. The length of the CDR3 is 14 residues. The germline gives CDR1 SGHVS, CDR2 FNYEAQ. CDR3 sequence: CASSLLVAGDTQYF. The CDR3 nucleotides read TGTGCCAGCAGCTTGCTAGTCGCAGGGGATACGCAGTATTTT.

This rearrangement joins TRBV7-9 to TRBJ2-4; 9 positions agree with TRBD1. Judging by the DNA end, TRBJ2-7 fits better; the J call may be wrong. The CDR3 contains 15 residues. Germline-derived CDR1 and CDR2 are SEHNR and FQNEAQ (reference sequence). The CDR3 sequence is CASSLVGTGWSEQYF. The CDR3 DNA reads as TGTGCCAGCAGCTTAGTGGGGACAGGGTGGTCCGAGCAGTACTTC.

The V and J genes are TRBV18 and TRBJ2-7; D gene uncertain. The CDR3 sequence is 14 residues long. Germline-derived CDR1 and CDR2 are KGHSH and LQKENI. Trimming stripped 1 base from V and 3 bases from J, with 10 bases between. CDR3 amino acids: CASSPRHSRYEQYF. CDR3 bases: TGTGCCAGCTCACCACGACACAGCCGCTACGAGCAGTACTTC. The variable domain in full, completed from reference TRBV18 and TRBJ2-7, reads NAGVMQNPRHLVRRRGQEARLRCSPMKGHSHVYWYRQLPEEGLKFMVYLQKENIIDESGMPKERFSAEFPKEGPSILRIQQVVRGDSAAYFCASSPRHSRYEQYFGPGTRLTVT.

The CDR3 reads CASSHPIWDSSYEQYF. CDR3 in DNA: TGTGCCAGCAGCCACCCAATTTGGGATAGCTCCTACGAGCAGTACTTC. V and J are TRBV7-2 and TRBJ2-7; D gene ambiguous. This CDR3 contains 16 residues. Trimming cost V 5 bases and J 0 bases, with 17 bases left between them. Germline lookup yields CDR1 SGHTA and CDR2 FQGNSA.

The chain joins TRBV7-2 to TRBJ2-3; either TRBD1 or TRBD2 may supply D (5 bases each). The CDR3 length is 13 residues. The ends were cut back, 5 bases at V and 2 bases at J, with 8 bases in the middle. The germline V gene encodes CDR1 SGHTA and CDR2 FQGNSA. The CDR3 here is CASSQGTTDTQYF. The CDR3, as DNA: TGTGCCAGCAGCCAAGGGACCACAGATACGCAGTATTTT. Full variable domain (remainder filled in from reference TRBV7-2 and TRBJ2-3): GAGVSQSPSNKVTEKGKDVELRCDPISGHTALYWYRQSLGQGLEFLIYFQGNSAPDKSGLPSDRFSAERTGGSVSTLTIQRTQQEDSAVYLCASSQGTTDTQYFGPGTRLTVL.

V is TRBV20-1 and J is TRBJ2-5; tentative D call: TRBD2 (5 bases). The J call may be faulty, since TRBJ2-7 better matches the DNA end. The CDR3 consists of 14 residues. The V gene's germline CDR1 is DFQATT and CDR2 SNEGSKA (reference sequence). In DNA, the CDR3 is TGCAGTGCCGTAGACGAGGGTATTTCTTACGAGCAGTACTTC. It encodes CSAVDEGISYEQYF.

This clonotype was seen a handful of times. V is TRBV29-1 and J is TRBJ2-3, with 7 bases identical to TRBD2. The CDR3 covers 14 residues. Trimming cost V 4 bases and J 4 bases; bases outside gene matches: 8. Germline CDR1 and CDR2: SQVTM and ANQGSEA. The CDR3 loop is CSVVRPAGADTQYF. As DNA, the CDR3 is TGCAGCGTTGTCCGGCCCGCGGGAGCAGATACGCAGTATTTT.

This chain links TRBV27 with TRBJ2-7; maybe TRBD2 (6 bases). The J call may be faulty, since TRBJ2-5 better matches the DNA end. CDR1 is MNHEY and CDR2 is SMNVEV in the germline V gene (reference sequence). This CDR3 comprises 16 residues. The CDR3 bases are TGTGCCAGCAGTGCTAGCGTTGGGGAGTATTCTGAGACCCAGTACTTC. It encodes CASSASVGEYSETQYF.

CDR3 sequence (DNA): TGCAGTGCTCCGGGGCGAATGAAGAGTCGGTACTTC. Encoded protein: CSAPGRMKSRYF. The rearrangement uses TRBV20-1 and TRBJ2-5, with D possibly called TRBD1 or TRBD2 (5 bases each). V lost 5 bases to trimming and J lost 13 bases, with 20 bases between them. The CDR3 runs to 12 residues. Germline CDR1 reads DFQATT; CDR2 reads SNEGSKA (reference sequence).

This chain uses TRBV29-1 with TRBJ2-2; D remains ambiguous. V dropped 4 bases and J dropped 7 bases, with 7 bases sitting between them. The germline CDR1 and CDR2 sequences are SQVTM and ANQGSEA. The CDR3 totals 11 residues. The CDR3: CSVGGSGELFF. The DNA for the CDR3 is TGCAGCGTTGGCGGCAGCGGGGAGCTGTTTTTT.

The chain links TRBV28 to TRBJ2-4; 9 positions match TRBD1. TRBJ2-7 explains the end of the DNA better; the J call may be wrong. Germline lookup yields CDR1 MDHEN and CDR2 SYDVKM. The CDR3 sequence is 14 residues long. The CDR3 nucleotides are TGTGCCAGCAGATTAAACAGGGGGCCCAACGAGCAGTACTTC. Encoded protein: CASRLNRGPNEQYF.

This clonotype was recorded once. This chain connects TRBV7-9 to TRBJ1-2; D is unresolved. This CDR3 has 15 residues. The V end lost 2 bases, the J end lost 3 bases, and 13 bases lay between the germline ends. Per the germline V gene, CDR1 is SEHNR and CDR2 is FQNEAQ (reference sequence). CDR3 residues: CASSLTPGTDYGYTF. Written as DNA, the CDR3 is TGTGCCAGCAGCTTAACGCCGGGCACAGACTATGGCTACACCTTC.

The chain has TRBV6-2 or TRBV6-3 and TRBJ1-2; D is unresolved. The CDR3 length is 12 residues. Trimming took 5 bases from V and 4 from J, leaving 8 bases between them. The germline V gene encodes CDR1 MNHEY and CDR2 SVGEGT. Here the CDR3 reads CASSREGYGYTF. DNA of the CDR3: TGTGCCAGCAGTCGCGAAGGCTATGGCTACACCTTC.

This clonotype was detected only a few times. CDR3 protein: CASSLNRGPDTQYF. In DNA, the CDR3 is TGTGCCAGCAGCCTCAATCGGGGGCCAGATACGCAGTATTTT. The J gene is TRBJ2-3, the V gene TRBV5-4; either TRBD1 or TRBD2 may fit D (6 bases each). The germline V and J ends were trimmed by 4 bases and 4 bases, with 13 bases remaining between them. The CDR3 runs to 14 residues. The germline gives CDR1 SGHNT, CDR2 YYREEE (reference sequence).

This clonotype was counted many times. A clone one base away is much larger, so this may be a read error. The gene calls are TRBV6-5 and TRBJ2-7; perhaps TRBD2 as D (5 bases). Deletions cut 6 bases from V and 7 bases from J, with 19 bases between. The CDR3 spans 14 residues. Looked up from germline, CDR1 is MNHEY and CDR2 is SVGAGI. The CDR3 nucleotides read TGTGCCAGCAGCCCCCGAGGAGGTGAGGGTGAGCAGTACTTC. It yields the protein CASSPRGGEGEQYF.

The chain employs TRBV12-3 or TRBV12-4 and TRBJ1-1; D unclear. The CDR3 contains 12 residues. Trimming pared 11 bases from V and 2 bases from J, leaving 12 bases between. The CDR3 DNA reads TGTGCCGCGGGTTCGGGCAACACTGAAGCTTTCTTT. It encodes CAAGSGNTEAFF.

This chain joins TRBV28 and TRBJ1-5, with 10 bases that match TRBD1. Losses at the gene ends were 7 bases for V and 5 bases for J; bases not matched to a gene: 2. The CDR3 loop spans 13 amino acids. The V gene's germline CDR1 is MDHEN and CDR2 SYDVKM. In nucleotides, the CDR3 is TGTGCCAGCACCGGGACAGGGGATCAGCCCCAGCATTTT. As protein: CASTGTGDQPQHF.

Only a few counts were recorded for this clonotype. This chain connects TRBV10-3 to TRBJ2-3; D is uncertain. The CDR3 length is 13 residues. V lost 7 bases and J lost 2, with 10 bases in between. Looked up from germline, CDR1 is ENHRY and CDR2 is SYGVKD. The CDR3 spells CAITDGPTDTQYF. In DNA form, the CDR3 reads TGTGCCATCACTGATGGGCCCACAGATACGCAGTATTTT.